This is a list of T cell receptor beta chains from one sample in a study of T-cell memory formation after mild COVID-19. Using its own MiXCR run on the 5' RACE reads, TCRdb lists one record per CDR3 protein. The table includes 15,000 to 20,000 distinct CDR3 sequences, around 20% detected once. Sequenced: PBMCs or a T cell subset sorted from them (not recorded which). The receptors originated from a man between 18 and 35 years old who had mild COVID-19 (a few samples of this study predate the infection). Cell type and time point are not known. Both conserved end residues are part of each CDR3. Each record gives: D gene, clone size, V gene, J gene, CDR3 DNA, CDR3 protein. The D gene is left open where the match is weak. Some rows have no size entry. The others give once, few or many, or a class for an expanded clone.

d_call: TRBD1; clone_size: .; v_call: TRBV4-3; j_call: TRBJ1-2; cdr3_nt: TGCGCCAGCAGCCCAGAGGTGGGGTACAGGGGAACCTTC; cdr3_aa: CASSPEVGYRGTF
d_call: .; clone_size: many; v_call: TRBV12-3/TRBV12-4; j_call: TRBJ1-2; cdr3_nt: TGTGCCAGCTCCTACCCCGGACAGCTTGGTACCTATGGCTACACCTTC; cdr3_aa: CASSYPGQLGTYGYTF
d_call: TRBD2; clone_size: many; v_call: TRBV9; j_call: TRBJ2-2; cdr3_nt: TGTGCCAGCAGCGTACTAGCGGGGGGGAACACCGGGGAGCTGTTTTTT; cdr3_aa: CASSVLAGGNTGELFF
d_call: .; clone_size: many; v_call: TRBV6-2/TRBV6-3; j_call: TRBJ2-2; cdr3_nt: TGTGCCAGCAGTTCTATCACCGGGGAGCTGTTTTTT; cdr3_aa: CASSSITGELFF
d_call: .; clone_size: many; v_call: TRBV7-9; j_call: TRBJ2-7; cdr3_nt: TGTGCCAGCAGCTTAGCGCCCAACTCCTACGAGCAGTACTTC; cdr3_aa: CASSLAPNSYEQYF
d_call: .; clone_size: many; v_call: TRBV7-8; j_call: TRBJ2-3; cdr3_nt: TGTGCCAGCAGCTTACCCTGGCCAGGGGTAGGCACAGATACGCAGTATTTT; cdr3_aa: CASSLPWPGVGTDTQYF
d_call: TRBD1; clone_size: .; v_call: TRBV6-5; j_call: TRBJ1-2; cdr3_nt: TGTGCCAGCAGGGGGACAGTTAACTATGGCTACACCTTC; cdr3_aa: CASRGTVNYGYTF
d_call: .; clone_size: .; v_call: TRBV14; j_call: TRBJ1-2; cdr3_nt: TGTGCCAGCAGCCAGTTCAGGGGACGGGACTATGGCTACACCTTC; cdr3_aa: CASSQFRGRDYGYTF
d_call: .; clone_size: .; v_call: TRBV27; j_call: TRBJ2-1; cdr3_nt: TGTGCCAGCAGTTTATCGGGACTCCATGAGCAGTTCTTC; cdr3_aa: CASSLSGLHEQFF
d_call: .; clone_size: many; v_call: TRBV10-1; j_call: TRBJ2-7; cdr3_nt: TGCGCCAGCAGTGCTGGCAGCTTCTACGAGCAGTACTTC; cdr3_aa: CASSAGSFYEQYF
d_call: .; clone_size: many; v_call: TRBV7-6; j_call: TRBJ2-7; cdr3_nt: TGTGCCAGCACCTTAGGGGCGGGGAGGTCCTACGAGCAGTACTTC; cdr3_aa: CASTLGAGRSYEQYF
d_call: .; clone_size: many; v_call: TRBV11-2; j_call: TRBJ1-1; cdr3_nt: TGTGCCAGCAGCCACGGTGGGCGAGTGAACACTGAAGCTTTCTTT; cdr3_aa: CASSHGGRVNTEAFF
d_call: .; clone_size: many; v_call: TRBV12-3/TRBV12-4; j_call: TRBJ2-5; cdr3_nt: TGTGCCAGCAGTCAAGTGGAAGAGACCCAGTACTTC; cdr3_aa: CASSQVEETQYF
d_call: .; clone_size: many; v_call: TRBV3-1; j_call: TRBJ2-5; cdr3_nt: TGTGCCAGCAGCCAAGATACGGTGGGGAGGCAAGAGACCCAGTACTTC; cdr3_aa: CASSQDTVGRQETQYF
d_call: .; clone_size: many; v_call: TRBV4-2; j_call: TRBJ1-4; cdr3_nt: TGTGCCAGCAGCCAAGATCAGGGGCCGTATATTGCAACTAATGAAAAACTGTTTTTT; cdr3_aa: CASSQDQGPYIATNEKLFF
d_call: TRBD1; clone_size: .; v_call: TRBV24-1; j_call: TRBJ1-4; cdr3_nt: TGTGCCACCAGTGGTAGGGACAGGCGTAATGAAAAACTGTTTTTT; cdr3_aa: CATSGRDRRNEKLFF